This TCR beta chain emerged from a study of blood T cell repertoires in COVID-19 (dated by TCRdb to 2018 to 2020). In the study overall: Samples from collaborators originated in the United States, Italy and Spain and spanned both the acute and convalescent phases of COVID-19. The prospective study material was composed of cDNA or gDNA derived from T cells, B-cell-depleted T cells, or PBMCs. Subjects who had been exposed to COVID-19, were actively infected with it, or had recovered from it provided the deeply sampled blood TCRbeta repertoires that made up the dataset. A freely available public database, intended as a resource for researchers studying the immune response to SARS-CoV-2, is where the repertoires were released. Samples were obtained from the ongoing ImmuneRACE study (first 160 participants) and from 1,254 subjects provided by 6 global collaborators. Nearly every sample came with metadata listing a de-identified subject ID, COVID-19 status, age in years and sex. Where available, HLA class I and class II types were obtained from metadata supplied by the sample provider rather than from assay-based typing.

Whole blood was collected in K2EDTA tubes by collaborating institutions according to the institutions' own protocols. For TCRbeta analysis, collaborators shipped samples as frozen whole blood, isolated PBMCs, or DNA extracted from either of those sample types. What the study reported, not specific to this receptor: How much clinical and demographic metadata was included differed by source and by participant, and the metadata was provided uncurated.

The V and J ends are trimmed by 0 bases and 8 bases, leaving 13 bases between them. The CDR3, cysteine through phenylalanine, is 15 amino acids long. Only the CDR3 region is kept as DNA, spanning 45 bases read in frame from base 1. Sequences SGHAT (CDR1) and FQNNGV (CDR2) are obtained from the germline V gene. With regard to this clone: Its antigen remains unidentified. Nothing much larger sits one base from this clone, and base qualities are not available.

The immunoSEQ Assay, a bias-controlled multiplex PCR, was used to amplify TCRbeta CDR3 regions from genomic DNA. Under the source paper's analysis protocol: Nucleated cell counts per sample were estimated from amplification of reference gene primers within the assay. Sequence reads were collapsed and filtered to measure the absolute abundance of every unique TCRbeta CDR3 rearrangement. For each sample, productive Simpson clonality was calculated by taking the square root of Simpson's diversity index across productive rearrangements. TCRdb stores this immuneACCESS table with in-frame sequences only. Part of the clones is absent; in the studies checked, under half of the shortfall reflects unresolved V genes, and no reason is known for the rest. That table furnishes V, J and clone size, whereas the DNA furnished D and trimming. In this sample the table shows 200,000 to 300,000 clones, roughly nine tenths of which occur a single time. The top ten constitute 6.2% of the sample.

Here the chain combines TRBV11-2 and TRBJ1-4; TRBD1 is a possible D gene, resting on 5 matching bases. What was sequenced was peripheral blood. This receptor was taken from a man aged 60-69 years with acute or convalescent COVID-19. The CDR3 has the sequence CASSLDGGAEEKLFF. The bases read TGTGCCAGCAGCTTAGATGGAGGGGCTGAAGAAAAACTGTTTTTT.